A selection of T cell receptor beta chains follows, all from one sample in a study of patients and donors after allogeneic stem cell transplantation. In TCRdb, the RT-PCR reads were re-called with MiXCR into one record per CDR3 protein. The sample has about a million distinct CDR3 sequences; approximately 18% are singletons. Material for sequencing was blood, either unsorted or a sorted T cell fraction (not recorded which). These TCRs come from a human donor who was either an allogeneic HSCT recipient or a stem cell or donor lymphocyte infusion donor (not recorded which). It is not recorded whose cells these are; they may come from a transplant donor. Both conserved end residues are part of each CDR3. D genes are given only for firm matches. Rows may omit the clone size; those that give it use once, few, many or a size class.

clone size	V gene	D gene	J gene	CDR3 DNA	CDR3 protein
few	TRBV5-1	.	TRBJ2-3	TGCGCCAGCAGCTTCCGCTTACCCACAGATACGCAGTATTTT	CASSFRLPTDTQYF
many	TRBV4-3	TRBD2	TRBJ2-1	TGCGCCAGCAGCCAAGATAGGGCTAGCGGCTTTAGCTCCTACAATGAGCAGTTCTTC	CASSQDRASGFSSYNEQFF
few	TRBV27	.	TRBJ1-1	TGTGCCAGCAGTCCTCTAGGGGCCGGCCAAGGGGTAGCTTTCTTT	CASSPLGAGQGVAFF
.	TRBV5-1	TRBD1	TRBJ1-1	TGCGCCAGCAGCGAGTACAGGGGGCCAGACACTGAAGCTTTCTTT	CASSEYRGPDTEAFF
.	TRBV29-1	.	TRBJ1-2	TGCAGCGTAGAATATAAGGGACAATTCTATGGCTACACCTTC	CSVEYKGQFYGYTF
.	TRBV10-3	TRBD1	TRBJ1-2	TGTGCCAGCCACAGGGGGCCCCTGGAAGGCTACACCTTC	CASHRGPLEGYTF
.	TRBV12-3/TRBV12-4	.	TRBJ1-3	TGTGCCAGCAGGAAAGGAAGTGCTGGAAACACCATATATTTT	CASRKGSAGNTIYF
few	TRBV7-9	.	TRBJ2-2	TGTGCCAGCAGACCGCGCCGGGACAAGAACACCGGGGAGCTGTTTTTT	CASRPRRDKNTGELFF
.	TRBV7-9	.	TRBJ1-1	TGTGCCAGCAGCTTAGGAGGGGACGAGGACACTGAAGCTTTCTTT	CASSLGGDEDTEAFF
few	TRBV5-1	TRBD1	TRBJ1-4	TGCGCCAGCAGCCCAGGAGCGGGGACAGGGTATGAAAAACTGTTTTTT	CASSPGAGTGYEKLFF
.	TRBV5-1	TRBD2	TRBJ2-1	TGCGCCAGCAGCTGGCTCGGGACTAGCGGTGACAATGAGCAGTTCTTC	CASSWLGTSGDNEQFF
few	TRBV24-1	TRBD2	TRBJ2-1	TGTGCCACCAGTGATCCGCTAGCGGATTACAATGAGCAGTTCTTC	CATSDPLADYNEQFF
few	TRBV2	.	TRBJ2-1	TGTGCCAGCAGTGAAATAAGTGAGGAGCAGTTCTTC	CASSEISEEQFF
many	TRBV5-1	TRBD1	TRBJ1-2	TGCGCCAGCAGCTTGTTGGACAGGGGCTCTTATGGCTACACCTTC	CASSLLDRGSYGYTF
.	TRBV6-5	.	TRBJ2-5	TGTGCCAGCAGTTACGGGCTTGGGCGGCAAGAGACCCAGTACTTC	CASSYGLGRQETQYF
.	TRBV5-1	.	TRBJ2-2	TGCGCCAGCAGCCCCGGGGGATTGAACACCGGGGAGCTGTTTTTT	CASSPGGLNTGELFF
.	TRBV11-3	.	TRBJ2-7	TGTGCCAGCAGCTTAGCCCCAAGGAGGGACTACGAGCAGTACTTC	CASSLAPRRDYEQYF
few	TRBV12-3/TRBV12-4	TRBD2	TRBJ2-3	TGTGCCAGCAGTCAGATAGCGGGATGGGGTCGAGGTACGCAGTATTTT	CASSQIAGWGRGTQYF
.	TRBV7-9	.	TRBJ2-6	TGTGCCAGCAGCGTATACCAGCCCTCTGGGGCCAACGTCCTGACTTTC	CASSVYQPSGANVLTF
many	TRBV5-1	TRBD2	TRBJ2-1	TGCGCCAGCAGCTTGGAAGCGGGGGTGGGGAATGAGCAGTTCTTC	CASSLEAGVGNEQFF
.	TRBV20-1	TRBD2	TRBJ2-2	TGCAGTGCTCGTTTACCCGGGACTAGCGGGGGGACGGGGACCGGGGAGCTGTTTTTT	CSARLPGTSGGTGTGELFF
.	TRBV5-1	.	TRBJ2-3	TGCGCCAGCAGCCTGATGGGGGACCCAGATACGCAGTATTTT	CASSLMGDPDTQYF
.	TRBV4-3	.	TRBJ1-3	TGCGCCAGCAGCCAAGAACTGCTCGGACACACCATATATTTT	CASSQELLGHTIYF
.	TRBV6-1	TRBD1	TRBJ2-7	TGTGCCAGCAGTATGTCGGGCAGGGGGTCCTACGAGCAGTACTTC	CASSMSGRGSYEQYF
few	TRBV5-1	TRBD2	TRBJ2-7	TGCGCCAGCAGCCAGCGGGGGACCTCTCGAGACGAGCAGTACTTC	CASSQRGTSRDEQYF
few	TRBV7-9	.	TRBJ1-5	TGTGCCAGCAGCTTATCGGTCGAGCCCCAGCATTTT	CASSLSVEPQHF
.	TRBV7-2	.	TRBJ2-1	TGTGCCAGCGGGCTAGTCAGCTCCTACAATGAGCAGTTCTTC	CASGLVSSYNEQFF
.	TRBV27	.	TRBJ2-7	TGTGCCAGCAGCCGATCCGGTCCAGCTAACTACGAGCAGTACTTC	CASSRSGPANYEQYF
.	TRBV4-3	.	TRBJ1-4	TGCGCCAGCAGCCAAGATGGGAGGACCCTTGGCCAAAAACTGTTTTTT	CASSQDGRTLGQKLFF